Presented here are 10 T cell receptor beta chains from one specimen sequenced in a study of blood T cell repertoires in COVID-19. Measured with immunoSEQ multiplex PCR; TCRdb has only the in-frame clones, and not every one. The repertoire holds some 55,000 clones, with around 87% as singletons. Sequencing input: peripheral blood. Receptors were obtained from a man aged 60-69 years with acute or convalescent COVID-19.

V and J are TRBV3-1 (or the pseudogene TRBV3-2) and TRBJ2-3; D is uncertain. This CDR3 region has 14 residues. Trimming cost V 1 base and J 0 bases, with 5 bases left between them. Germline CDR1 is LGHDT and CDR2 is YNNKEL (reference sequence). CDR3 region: CASSQGLSTDTQYF. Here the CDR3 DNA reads TGTGCCAGCAGCCAAGGACTTAGCACAGATACGCAGTATTTT.

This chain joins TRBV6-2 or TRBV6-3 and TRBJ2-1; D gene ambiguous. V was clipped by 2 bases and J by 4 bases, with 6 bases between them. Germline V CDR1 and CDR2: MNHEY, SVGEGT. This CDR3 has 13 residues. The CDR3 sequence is CASSYEEYNEQFF. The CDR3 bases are TGTGCCAGCAGTTACGAAGAGTACAATGAGCAGTTCTTC.

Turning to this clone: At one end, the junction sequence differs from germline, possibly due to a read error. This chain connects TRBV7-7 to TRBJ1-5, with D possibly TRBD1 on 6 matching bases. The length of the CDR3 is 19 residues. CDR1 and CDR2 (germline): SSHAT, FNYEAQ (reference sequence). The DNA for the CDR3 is TGTGCTAGCAGCTTAGCAAAGGGGGGAGGGATGGGAGCAAATCAGCCCCAGCATTTT. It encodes CASSLAKGGGMGANQPQHF.

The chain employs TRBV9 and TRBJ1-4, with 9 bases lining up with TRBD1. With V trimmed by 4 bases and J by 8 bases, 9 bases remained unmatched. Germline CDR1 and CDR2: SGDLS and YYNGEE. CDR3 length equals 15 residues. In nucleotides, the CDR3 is TGTGCCAGCAGCCTCGGGACAGGGTATATCGAAAAACTGTTTTTT. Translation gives CASSLGTGYIEKLFF.

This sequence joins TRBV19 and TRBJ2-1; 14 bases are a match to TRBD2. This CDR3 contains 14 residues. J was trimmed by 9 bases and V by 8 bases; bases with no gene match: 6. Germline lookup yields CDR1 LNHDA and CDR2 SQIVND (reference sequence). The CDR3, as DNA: TGTGCCAGTTGTTTCGGGACTAGCGGGAGTGAGCAGTTCTTC. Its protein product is CASCFGTSGSEQFF.

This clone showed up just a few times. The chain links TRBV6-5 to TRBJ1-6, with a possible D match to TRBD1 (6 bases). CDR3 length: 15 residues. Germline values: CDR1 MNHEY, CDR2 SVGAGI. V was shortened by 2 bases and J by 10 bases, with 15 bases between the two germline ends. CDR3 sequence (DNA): TGTGCCAGCAGTTACGGGGGCAGGGGTGGCTCACCCCTCCACTTT. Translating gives CASSYGGRGGSPLHF.

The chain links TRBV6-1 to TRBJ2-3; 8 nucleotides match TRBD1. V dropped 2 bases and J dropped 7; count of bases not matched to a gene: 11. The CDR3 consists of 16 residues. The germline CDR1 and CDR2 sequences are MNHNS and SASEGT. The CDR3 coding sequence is TGTGCCAGCAGTGAAATGTGGTCAGGGGGCGGGAATACGCAGTATTTT. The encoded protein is CASSEMWSGGGNTQYF.

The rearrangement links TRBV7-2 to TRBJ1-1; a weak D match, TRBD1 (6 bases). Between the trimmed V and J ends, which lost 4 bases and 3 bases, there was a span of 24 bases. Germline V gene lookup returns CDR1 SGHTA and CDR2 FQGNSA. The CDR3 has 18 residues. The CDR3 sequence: CASSSQGRESFTDTEAFF. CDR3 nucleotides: TGTGCCAGCAGCTCCCAGGGGAGGGAGAGTTTTACGGACACTGAAGCTTTCTTT.

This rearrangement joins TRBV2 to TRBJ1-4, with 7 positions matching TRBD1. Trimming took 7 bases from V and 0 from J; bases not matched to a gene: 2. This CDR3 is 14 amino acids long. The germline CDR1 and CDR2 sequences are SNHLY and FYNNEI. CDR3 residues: CASNQGATNEKLFF. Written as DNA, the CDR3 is TGTGCCAGCAACCAGGGGGCAACTAATGAAAAACTGTTTTTT.

The CDR3 DNA follows: TGTGCCAGCAGCTTAGTGCATGACACTAGCACAGATACGCAGTATTTT. Its protein product is CASSLVHDTSTDTQYF. This chain joins TRBV5-4 and TRBJ2-3; no clear D. Germline CDR1 is SGHNT and CDR2 is YYREEE (reference sequence). The V and J ends lost 2 bases and 0 bases respectively, with 13 bases between them. This CDR3 is built from 16 residues.